These 8 T cell receptor beta chains share one sample of origin, sequenced in a study of T cells in pancreatic ductal adenocarcinoma. No neoadjuvant therapy was given to the selected pancreatic ductal adenocarcinoma patients before their surgery. The table came from immunoSEQ multiplex PCR; TCRdb's copy has only in-frame clones and leaves some out. The top ten clones hold around 30% of a sample with roughly 9,000 clones, roughly two thirds of them seen once. The sequencing input was pancreatic tumor tissue. The receptors were gathered from a human donor with pancreatic ductal adenocarcinoma.

The chain has TRBV19 and TRBJ1-1; tentative D call: TRBD1 (5 bases). CDR3 size: 14 residues. Deletions cut 2 bases from V and 8 bases from J, with 15 bases between. Germline CDR1 and CDR2: LNHDA and SQIVND (reference sequence). The CDR3 DNA is TGTGCCAGTAGTATACCAGGGACTAGGGGAGAAGCTTTCTTT. Its protein is CASSIPGTRGEAFF.

The sample holds one count of this clone. The chain recombines TRBV28 with TRBJ2-3; tentatively, D is TRBD2 (6 bases). V was pared by 5 bases and J by 0 bases, with 18 bases between. From germline, CDR1 is MDHEN and CDR2 SYDVKM. This CDR3 contains 17 residues. CDR3 DNA sequence: TGTGCCAGCAGTCCCCAGATGGCGGGGACTAGCACAGATACGCAGTATTTT. Its protein product is CASSPQMAGTSTDTQYF.

The chain is built from TRBV2 and TRBJ2-5; D perhaps matches TRBD1 (5 bases). This CDR3 is built from 12 residues. Deletions cut 10 bases from V and 2 bases from J, with 11 bases between. Germline lookup yields CDR1 SNHLY and CDR2 FYNNEI. The CDR3 nucleotides are TGTGCCATAGGACAAGAGCAAGAGACCCAGTACTTC. It yields the protein CAIGQEQETQYF.

This clone was seen only once. Here the CDR3 DNA reads TGTGCCAGCAGCTTAAGGCCCCCGGGGGGAACTGAAGCTTTCTTT. It encodes CASSLRPPGGTEAFF. The chain combines TRBV7-9 with TRBJ1-1, with D possibly TRBD1 on 5 matching bases. The CDR3 runs to 15 residues. V lost 2 bases and J 5 bases, leaving 15 bases between the germline ends. Germline lookup yields CDR1 SEHNR and CDR2 FQNEAQ (reference sequence). Drawing the rest from reference TRBV7-9 and TRBJ1-1, the complete variable domain is DTGVSQNPRHKITKRGQNVTFRCDPISEHNRLYWYRQTLGQGPEFLTYFQNEAQLEKSRLLSDRFSAERPKGSFSTLEIQRTEQGDSAMYLCASSLRPPGGTEAFFGQGTRLTVV.

The CDR3 nucleotides read TGTGCCAGCTCACCTGTGGGGTCCAACTCCTACGAGCAGTACTTC. Translated: CASSPVGSNSYEQYF. The J gene is TRBJ2-7, the V gene TRBV18, with D uncertain. The CDR3 runs 15 residues. Germline CDR1 KGHSH, CDR2 LQKENI. V dropped 3 bases and J dropped 0 bases, with 12 bases sitting between them.

This clone was found a few times. This sequence joins TRBV2 and TRBJ2-7, with D unresolved. The V gene's germline CDR1 is SNHLY and CDR2 FYNNEI. V shed 4 bases and J shed 6 bases, with 19 bases lying between them. There are 15 residues in the CDR3. The DNA for the CDR3 is TGTGCCAGCAGTGGCCGGCGGACCTCCGTCAGCGAGCAGTACTTC. Its protein is CASSGRRTSVSEQYF.

The DNA for the CDR3 is TGTGCCAGAAGCTTGTCGGGGGGCCACGCTGGGGTGGAGCAGTACTTC. Translating gives CARSLSGGHAGVEQYF. J is TRBJ2-7 and V is TRBV5-3; possibly TRBD2 for D (7 bases). TRBV5-3 is assigned to the ORF class and has an uncertain function. V was cut by 1 base and J by 7 bases, with 21 bases left in between. The CDR3 contains 16 residues.

The gene calls are TRBV6-1 and TRBJ1-2; no reliable D call. Trimming removed 3 bases at V and 11 bases at J, with 19 bases between. Germline CDR1 and CDR2: MNHNS and SASEGT. There are 14 residues in the CDR3. CDR3 amino acids: CASSEFWRSPGYTF. The CDR3 nucleotides read TGTGCCAGCAGTGAGTTCTGGCGGAGCCCGGGGTACACCTTC.